This T cell receptor beta chain was identified in a study of cytomegalovirus exposure and HLA in healthy donors (dated by TCRdb to about 2017). Regarding the study in general: An earlier analysis of some 550 of the donors reported 250 to 300 Gb of sequence data and about 100 million unique TCR beta sequences from roughly 180 million T cells. In a later genetic analysis, genome-wide SNP genotypes for about 65% of the roughly 670 donors were used, and that subset was treated as a discovery cohort. An early release that covered more than 550 HLA-typed donors contained 250 to 350 gigabases of sequencing data and 75 million to 100 million unique TCR sequences. All discovery cohort repertoires had been generated using a single sequencing platform. The study was designed to test whether signatures of past pathogen exposure could be identified by cataloging public T cell receptors. Donor age, sex, ethnicity and CMV serostatus were compiled alongside the repertoire data. Roughly five DR-DQ haplotypes were handled as single units for association and clustering because linkage in the cohort was strong. Both class I and class II loci were covered by HLA typing, at four-digit resolution. The study combined high-throughput TCR immunosequencing, statistical association of individual TCRs with disease status, and machine learning to predict cytomegalovirus infection status. In addition to the first cohort of several hundred subjects, a separate validation cohort of 120 different subjects was used. To decide whether each TCR beta V gene segment behaved as functional or pseudogenic, an earlier analysis of nearly 600 of the donors relied on high-throughput TCR beta sequencing. In the later analysis, no new phenotypic data were used to find candidate immune exposures; instead, reliance was placed on TCR beta sequences and their occurrence across donors. Of the roughly 410 genotyped donors, over 80% were placed in the genetic ancestry cluster associated with self-reported Caucasian donors. Among a few hundred genotyped donors of the cohort, an average of approximately 240,000 unique TCR beta nucleotide sequences were sequenced per donor, approximately 20% of them non-productive. In a later analysis, previously published TCR beta repertoires from several hundred donors were re-analyzed and high-resolution HLA genotyping was added so that TCR occurrence patterns could be studied. Using immunosequencing, the study profiled T cell repertoires from approximately 700 subjects and related those repertoires to cytomegalovirus serostatus. The number of donors typed differed by locus, with about 629-640 for A, B, C, DRB1 and DQB1, around 500 for DQA1, 600 to 610 for DPA1, and under 490 for DPB1. The paper's findings and limits, for the study overall: A later genetic analysis reported fewer N-insertions in productive TCRs among donors in an Asian-associated ancestry cluster than the roughly 640-donor mean. In a later analysis, HLA-associated TCR beta chains were found to be more clonally expanded and to have lower generation probabilities than equally common non-associated chains. A further reported finding was that TCR beta sequences accurately predicted the HLA-A and HLA-B alleles for most subjects in the first cohort. Because the 87-base-pair reads could not distinguish some IMGT-functional V segments, including TRBV6-2 and TRBV6-3, those segments were excluded. In a later analysis, TCR association rates were found to vary across HLA loci, with the most associated TCRs seen for DRB1 alleles and the fewest for HLA-C alleles. Specific HLA alleles were associated with some 15,000 TCR beta sequences at a false discovery rate of 0.05 in a later analysis. In an earlier analysis of several hundred of the donors, most TCR beta V segments were observed in productive rearrangements about 90% or about 30% of the time, broadly matching IMGT annotations. Assigning TCR associations to individual alleles was difficult when HLA alleles, especially DR and DQ, strongly co-occurred. Over 15 rarely observed V segments, including chromosome 9 orphons, were excluded from the earlier analysis of several hundred of the donors because counts were too low. According to the authors, the approach could potentially be generalized to other disease states and immunological phenotypes. Because some donors lacked HLA typing at each locus, the association tests relied only on the typed subset. Most TCR sequences were seen in very few donors, while some public TCRs were found in many individuals. In a later genetic analysis, a missense DCLRE1C variant was associated with V-gene and J-gene trimming of TCR beta chains, and the association was replicated in an independent cohort. In this cohort, only TCR beta chains were sequenced, and detectable features were limited by the absence of alpha or paired-chain data. In both the original and validation cohorts, the classifier was reported to diagnose cytomegalovirus status with high specificity and sensitivity. Roughly uniform sequencing depth across donors was assumed in presence/absence analyses, although this assumption may not hold. Correlated functional status among segregating V segments might be attributable to linkage disequilibrium, but an unknown experimental factor could not be ruled out. A cluster of highly shared sequence variants was judged likely to represent a technical artifact of the sequencing pipeline. Immune exposure information for the cohort was limited to CMV serostatus. In the study, around 150 TCR beta chains were listed as associated with cytomegalovirus. According to a later analysis, most CMV-associated TCR beta chains appeared to be HLA-restricted, and the HLA associations seemed to be driven largely by CMV exposure. Three of the identified cytomegalovirus-associated TCR beta chains were confirmed in vitro to be specific for cytomegalovirus antigens. A later analysis reported that several top co-occurrence clusters appeared linked to parvovirus B19, influenza, CMV and Epstein-Barr virus.

The cohort was made up of around 720 healthy bone marrow donors. At the time of sampling, every cohort member was nominally healthy, though immune exposures that went unrecorded were likely present. The donor tested CMV seronegative, placing the donor among the 300 to 450 seronegative members of the cohort. A peripheral blood sample was collected from each donor, and TCR beta sequencing was performed on peripheral blood mononuclear cells. The Qiagen DNeasy Blood Extraction Kit was used to extract genomic DNA from the blood cell samples. The method behind the library was the immunoSEQ multiplex PCR assay. For the multiplex PCR, a mixture combining 60 forward primers for TCR Vbeta segments and 13 reverse primers for TCR Jbeta segments was used. Amplification of the CDR3 region of rearranged TCR beta genes was performed with a multiplex PCR assay on genomic DNA. The Illumina HiSeq System was used to sequence the amplified TCR beta libraries as 87-base-pair reads. The original methods were these. In a later analysis, roughly 80 million unique TCR beta chains were counted across the roughly 610 repertoires, and around 10 million of these chains were shared by at least two donors. To remove PCR and sequencing errors, raw reads were error-corrected and collapsed into unique sequences using a nearest-neighbor algorithm that merged closely related sequences. To assign V, D and J gene segments, CDR3 sequences were aligned to IMGT reference sequences. For a sequence to be retained, a match of at least six nucleotides to both a V gene segment and a J gene segment was required. A rearrangement was called productive if the CDR3 had no stop codons and remained in frame with V and J, and every other rearrangement was called non-productive. CDR3 was defined according to IMGT convention as the region running from the second conserved V-encoded cysteine to the conserved J-encoded phenylalanine. The earlier analysis of roughly 590 of the donors excluded sequences that lacked an unambiguous match to a single V gene segment. An earlier analysis of 450 to 650 of the donors called V segments functional above 56.7% productive rearrangements and segregating when the between-donor standard deviation exceeded 5%. A statistical classification framework was built to diagnose cytomegalovirus status from the catalog of TCR beta chain sequences. In a later analysis, TCR nucleotide sequences were compared against IMGT/GENE-DB human TR gene sequences so that V and J genes could be assigned. Using the TCRdist pipeline, a later analysis assigned CDR3 sequences along with most-parsimonious VDJ recombination scenarios. In a later analysis, each TCR beta chain was defined by its CDR3 amino acid sequence together with its V-gene family, and reads lacking a unique V-gene family were excluded. A later analysis removed over 500 highly shared, low-generation-probability nucleotide sequences to deal with suspected cross-contamination and a sequencing artifact. In a later analysis, a clonal expansion index for each public chain was calculated from normalized within-repertoire ranks of inferred template counts. A later analysis computed generation probabilities with a VDJ recombination model fitted to out-of-frame rearrangements, and checked the results against IGoR. A later analysis scored TCR-TCR, TCR-HLA and TCR-CMV co-occurrence with hypergeometric tests, applying a repertoire-size bias correction to TCR pairs. A later analysis estimated false discovery rates by permuting HLA or CMV assignments 20 times. In a later analysis, co-occurring TCRs were grouped using DBSCAN, with TCRdist sequence similarity added in when clustering inside HLA-allele-positive subsets. Repertoires with fewer than 30,000 or more than 120,000 public chains, plus five repertoires with anomalous nucleotide sharing, were excluded from co-occurrence clustering. TCRdb holds this immuneACCESS table with in-frame rearrangements only. Some clones are missing; in checked studies, unresolved V genes explain under half, and the rest has no known cause. That table gives V, J and clone size, and the DNA gave D and trimming. The sample yields fewer than 120,000 clones; approximately 84% were counted once. The ten biggest clones cover less than 2% of the sample.

V is clipped by 4 bases and J by 8 bases, and the sequence between their germline boundaries is 8 bases long. CDR1 is given as SQVTM and CDR2 as ANQGSEA, both from the germline V gene. The CDR3 starts with the cysteine, ends with the phenylalanine, and has 11 residues. Of the read, only the CDR3 DNA is kept; its 33 bases are in frame from base 1. About this clone: What antigen it recognizes has not been identified. Base quality data are lacking; no much larger clone is found one base away.

The specimen was PBMCs. The origin of this receptor is a man between 35 and 55 years old in good health and CMV-seronegative. The chain joins TRBV29-1 to TRBJ1-4; a confident D gene designation cannot be given. The sequenced DNA: TGCAGCGTTGGTACCGGGGAAAAACTGTTTTTT. It encodes CSVGTGEKLFF.